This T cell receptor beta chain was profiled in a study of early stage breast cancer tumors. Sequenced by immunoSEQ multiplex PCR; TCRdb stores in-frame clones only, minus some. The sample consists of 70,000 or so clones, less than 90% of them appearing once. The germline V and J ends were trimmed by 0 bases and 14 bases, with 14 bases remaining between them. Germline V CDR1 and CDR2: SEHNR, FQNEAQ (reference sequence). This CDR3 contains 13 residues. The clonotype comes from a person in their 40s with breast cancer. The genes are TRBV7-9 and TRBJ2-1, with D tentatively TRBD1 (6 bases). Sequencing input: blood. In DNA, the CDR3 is TGTGCCAGCAGCTTAGCTCGTGTGACAGGCGAGTTCTTC. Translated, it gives CASSLARVTGEFF.